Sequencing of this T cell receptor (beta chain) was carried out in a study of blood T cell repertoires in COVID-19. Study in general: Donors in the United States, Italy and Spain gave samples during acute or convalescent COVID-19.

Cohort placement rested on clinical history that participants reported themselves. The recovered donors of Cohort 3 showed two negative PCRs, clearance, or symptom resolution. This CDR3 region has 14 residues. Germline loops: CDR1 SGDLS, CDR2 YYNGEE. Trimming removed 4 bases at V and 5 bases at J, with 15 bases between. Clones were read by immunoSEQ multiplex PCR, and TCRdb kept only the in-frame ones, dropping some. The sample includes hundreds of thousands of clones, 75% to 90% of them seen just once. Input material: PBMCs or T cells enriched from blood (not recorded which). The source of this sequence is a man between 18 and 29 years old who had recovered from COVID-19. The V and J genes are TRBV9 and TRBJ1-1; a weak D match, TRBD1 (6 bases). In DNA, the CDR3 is TGTGCCAGCAGCTCCCGACCCCAGGGGACTGAAGCTTTCTTT. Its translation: CASSSRPQGTEAFF.